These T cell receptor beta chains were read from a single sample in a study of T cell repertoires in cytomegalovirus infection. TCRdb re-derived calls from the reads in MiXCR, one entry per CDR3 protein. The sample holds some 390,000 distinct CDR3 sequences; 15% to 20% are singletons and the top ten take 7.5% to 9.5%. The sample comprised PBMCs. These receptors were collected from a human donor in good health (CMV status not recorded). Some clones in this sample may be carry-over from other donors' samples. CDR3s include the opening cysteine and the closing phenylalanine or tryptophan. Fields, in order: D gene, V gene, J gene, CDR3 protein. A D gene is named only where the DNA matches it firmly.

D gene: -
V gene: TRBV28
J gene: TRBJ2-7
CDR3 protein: CASRRGVAAAYEQYF

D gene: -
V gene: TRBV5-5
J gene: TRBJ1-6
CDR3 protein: CASSFLGPLHF

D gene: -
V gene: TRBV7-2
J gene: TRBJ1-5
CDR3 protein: CASSLEGVGNQPQHF

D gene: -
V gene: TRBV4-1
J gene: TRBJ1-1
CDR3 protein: CASSQDLGAANTEAFF

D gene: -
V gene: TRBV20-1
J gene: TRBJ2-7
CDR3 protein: CSAWGDTYEQYF

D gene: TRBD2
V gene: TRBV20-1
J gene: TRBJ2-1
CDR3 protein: CSASKAGGHNEQFF

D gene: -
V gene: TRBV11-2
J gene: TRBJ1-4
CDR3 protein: CASSNLGGGNEKLFF

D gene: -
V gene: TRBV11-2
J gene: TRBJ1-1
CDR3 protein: CASSLPFISSTEAFF

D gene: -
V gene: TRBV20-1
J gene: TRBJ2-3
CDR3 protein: CSARSLWGEGGTDTQYF

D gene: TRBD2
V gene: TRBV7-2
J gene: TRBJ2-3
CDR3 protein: CASSSRRGSQGTQYF

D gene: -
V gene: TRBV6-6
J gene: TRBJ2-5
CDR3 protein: CASSSSHGGGETQYF

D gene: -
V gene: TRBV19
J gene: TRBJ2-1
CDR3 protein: CASSIGGRNEQFF

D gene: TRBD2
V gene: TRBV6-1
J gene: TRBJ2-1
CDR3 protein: CASSEFAAGGPNEQFF

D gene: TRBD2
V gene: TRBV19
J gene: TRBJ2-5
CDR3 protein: CASSIDRTSGSLRETQYF

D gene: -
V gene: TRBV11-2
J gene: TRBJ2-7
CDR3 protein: CASSRMLGYERYF

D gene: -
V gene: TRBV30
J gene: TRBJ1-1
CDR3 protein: CAWRGPLWSTEAFF

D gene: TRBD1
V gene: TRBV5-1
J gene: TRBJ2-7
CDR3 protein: CASSDPGQGGDEQYF

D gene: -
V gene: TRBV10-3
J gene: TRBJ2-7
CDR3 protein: CAISTTTGHPLIGF

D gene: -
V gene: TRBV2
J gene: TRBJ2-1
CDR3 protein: CASKMTGFAYNEQFF

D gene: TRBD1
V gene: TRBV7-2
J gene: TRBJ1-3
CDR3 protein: CASSDQPQGTGNTIYF